Reported below is one T cell receptor beta chain. Its antigen is not known. The sample comes from a study of brain T cells in children with intractable seizures. Regarding the study as a whole: Viral specificity was inferred only from CDR3 similarity; HCMV serostatus was unknown. Absence of clones before surgery may stem from lower sequencing depth.

This CDR3 is built from 15 residues. CDR1 and CDR2 from the germline V gene are MNHEY and SMNVEV (reference sequence). With 4 bases removed from V and 0 bases from J, the gap between germline ends came to 13 bases. The data were produced by immunoSEQ multiplex PCR, yet TCRdb's version contains in-frame clones alone and is incomplete. The sample contains roughly 80,000 clones, under 95% of which appear only once. Only cases whose brain tissue showed the highest T cell transcript signatures were sequenced. Before surgery, patients took at least one anti-epileptic drug. The clonotype was recovered from a girl aged 2 to 9 with Rasmussen encephalitis and intractable seizures. The V gene is TRBV27, the J gene TRBJ2-7; D is ambiguous. The sequencing here drew on peripheral blood, taken at surgery. The CDR3 here is CASSSRLTFSYEQYF. The CDR3 region has the DNA TGTGCCAGCAGTTCCCGCCTCACCTTCTCCTACGAGCAGTACTTC.